Listed here are 22 T cell receptor beta chains from one sample, sequenced in a study of CD8 T cells in ankylosing spondylitis. General study results and limits: Blood from ankylosing spondylitis patients appeared to carry a characteristic roughly 8-variant TCR beta motif.

These receptors' targets are unknown. A single record per CDR3 protein comes from TCRdb applying MiXCR to the 5' RACE reads. The table records 500,000 or so distinct CDR3 sequences, approximately 5.3% of them present only once. Sequenced sample: blood, either unsorted or a sorted T cell fraction (not recorded which). All receptors derive from a male donor with ankylosing spondylitis.

CDR3 sequence reads: CASSQGPSRDTQYF. As DNA, the CDR3 is TGTGCCAGCAGCCAAGGTCCGTCCAGAGATACGCAGTATTTT. V gene TRBV11-3 combines with J gene TRBJ2-3; D unresolved. The CDR3 is made up of 14 amino acids. V lost 5 bases to trimming and J lost 5 bases, with 14 bases between them. From germline, CDR1 is SGHNT and CDR2 YENEEA.

This clonotype was seen many times. The chain couples TRBV4-3 to TRBJ1-2, with D unclear. Trimming removed 1 base at V and 0 bases at J, with 9 bases between. The CDR3 length is 15 residues. Germline V gives CDR1 LGHNA, CDR2 YSLEER. CDR3 sequence reads: CASSQVVGTNYGYTF. The DNA for the CDR3 is TGCGCCAGCAGCCAAGTTGTCGGTACTAACTATGGCTACACCTTC.

The V gene is TRBV5-6, the J gene TRBJ2-5, with D tentatively TRBD2 (6 bases). The germline gives CDR1 SGHDT, CDR2 YYEEEE. This CDR3 region has 13 residues. V lost 2 bases and J lost 5, with 10 bases in between. CDR3 protein: CASSLPGLETQYF. CDR3 DNA: TGTGCCAGCAGCTTACCGGGACTCGAGACCCAGTACTTC.

This clonotype was recorded at least ten times. This chain uses TRBV20-1 with TRBJ1-1; D unclear. V dropped 5 bases and J dropped 3 bases, with 13 bases sitting between them. The CDR3 consists of 13 residues. The germline V gene encodes CDR1 DFQATT and CDR2 SNEGSKA (reference sequence). CDR3 in amino acids: CSAFRTGDTEAFF. Here the CDR3 DNA reads TGCAGTGCTTTCCGTACCGGGGACACTGAAGCTTTCTTT.

This clonotype was seen only a few times. This chain joins TRBV11-2 and TRBJ2-4; no reliable D call. Trimming stripped 5 bases from V and 9 bases from J, with 11 bases between. Germline V gene data show CDR1 as SGHAT and CDR2 as FQNNGV. This CDR3 has 12 residues. The CDR3 region has the DNA TGTGCCAGCAGCCCTACTGGCGGCATTCAGTACTTC. Translating it yields CASSPTGGIQYF.

This clonotype was seen many times. The chain employs TRBV7-9 and TRBJ2-4; 9 bases agree with TRBD2. The CDR3 has 12 residues. The germline V gene has CDR1 SEHNR and CDR2 FQNEAQ (reference sequence). Losses at the gene ends were 5 bases for V and 8 bases for J; bases not matched to a gene: 1. The CDR3 DNA is TGTGCCAGCAGCCGGACTAGCGACATTCAGTACTTC. It is translated as CASSRTSDIQYF.

This chain joins TRBV4-3 and TRBJ2-4; 10 positions match TRBD2. V lost 0 bases and J lost 2; bases outside the gene matches: 13. Germline CDR1 LGHNA, CDR2 YSLEER. The CDR3 has 20 amino acids. CDR3 coding DNA: TGCGCCAGCAGCCAAGATAGCACTAGCGGGAATTACGCGACCAAAAACATTCAGTACTTC. Residues: CASSQDSTSGNYATKNIQYF.

This clonotype was seen repeatedly, ten times or more. J is TRBJ1-5 and V is TRBV6-1; D is ambiguous. CDR3 length equals 15 residues. The germline CDR1 and CDR2 sequences are MNHNS and SASEGT. The V end was cut by 2 bases, the J end by 1 base, with 9 bases between. The CDR3 is CASSEYLESNQPQHF. CDR3 in DNA: TGTGCCAGCAGTGAATATTTAGAGAGCAATCAGCCCCAGCATTTT.

This clonotype has just a few counts. This chain links TRBV28 with TRBJ1-5; TRBD1 might be the D (5 bases). Trimming left V 5 bases short and J 3 bases short, with 14 bases between. The CDR3 spans 15 residues. In germline, CDR1 is MDHEN, CDR2 SYDVKM. DNA of the CDR3: TGTGCCAGCAGTGCAGGACATAGGGACAATCAGCCCCAGCATTTT. It translates to CASSAGHRDNQPQHF.

This clonotype has more than one count but fewer than ten. The rearrangement links TRBV6-6 to TRBJ2-5; the D is unclear. Looked up from germline, CDR1 is MNHNY and CDR2 is SVGAGI (reference sequence). CDR3 length equals 11 residues. Deletions cut 6 bases from V and 10 bases from J, with 12 bases between. CDR3 residues: CASSSRLIQYF. CDR3 DNA: TGTGCCAGCAGCTCCCGGTTGATCCAGTACTTC.

There are many counts of this clonotype. The genes are TRBV29-1 and TRBJ1-1, with D unresolved. The CDR3 is 13 amino acids. The germline V gene encodes CDR1 SQVTM and CDR2 ANQGSEA. Trimming removed 1 base at V and 1 base at J, with 7 bases between. CDR3 in amino acids: CSVEVSWNTEAFF. CDR3 nucleotides: TGCAGCGTTGAAGTCAGTTGGAACACTGAAGCTTTCTTT. The full variable domain, its missing parts supplied by reference TRBV29-1 and TRBJ1-1, is SAVISQKPSRDICQRGTSLTIQCQVDSQVTMMFWYRQQPGQSLTLIATANQGSEATYESGFVIDKFPISRPNLTFSTLTVSNMSPEDSSIYLCSVEVSWNTEAFFGQGTRLTVV.

Many counts were recorded for this clonotype. The chain couples TRBV4-3 to TRBJ2-1; D ambiguous. This CDR3 has 15 residues. Per the germline V gene, CDR1 is LGHNA and CDR2 is YSLEER. V shed 3 bases and J shed 0 bases, with 9 bases lying between them. This CDR3 reads CASSHTQSSYNEQFF. Written as DNA, the CDR3 is TGCGCCAGCAGCCACACCCAAAGCTCCTACAATGAGCAGTTCTTC.

This clonotype has at least ten counts. The chain combines TRBV29-1 with TRBJ1-1; possibly TRBD1 for D (5 bases). The CDR3 is 13 amino acids. Trimming shortened V by 1 base and J by 3 bases, and 9 bases separated the two germline ends. The V gene's germline CDR1 is SQVTM and CDR2 ANQGSEA. In nucleotides, the CDR3 is TGCAGCGTTGAAGCGGAACAGGACACTGAAGCTTTCTTT. The encoded protein is CSVEAEQDTEAFF.

There are many counts of this clonotype. The chain recombines TRBV6-5 with TRBJ2-3; D gene ambiguous. Germline V gene sequence: CDR1 MNHEY, CDR2 SVGAGI. This CDR3 is built from 14 residues. V lost 2 bases to trimming and J lost 1 base, with 7 bases between them. CDR3 in amino acids: CASSYNLGTDTQYF. DNA for the CDR3: TGTGCCAGCAGTTACAACTTGGGCACAGATACGCAGTATTTT.

This clonotype was counted ten times or more. V usage is TRBV27 and J usage is TRBJ2-1; D ambiguous. CDR1 and CDR2 (germline): MNHEY, SMNVEV (reference sequence). This CDR3 spans 14 amino acids. The germline V and J ends were trimmed by 2 bases and 7 bases, with 12 bases remaining between them. CDR3: CASSLEPNGNEQFF. CDR3 DNA sequence: TGTGCCAGCAGTTTAGAACCTAACGGAAATGAGCAGTTCTTC.

This clonotype has a count of ten or more. This chain joins TRBV5-1 and TRBJ2-3; tentatively, D is TRBD2 (5 bases). Germline values: CDR1 SGHRS, CDR2 YFSETQ. The length of the CDR3 is 13 residues. With 7 bases removed from V and 2 bases from J, the gap between germline ends came to 11 bases. The CDR3 DNA reads TGCGCCAGCCGCCCCGGGGACACAGATACGCAGTATTTT. Amino acids: CASRPGDTDTQYF.

This clonotype occurred many times. The chain joins TRBV15 to TRBJ1-5; maybe TRBD1 (5 bases). Germline assignment: CDR1 LNHNV and CDR2 YYDKDF (reference sequence). This CDR3 has 14 residues. V was clipped by 1 base and J by 2 bases, with 6 bases between them. CDR3 nucleotide sequence: TGTGCCACCAGCAGAGGAGGGGGCAATCAGCCCCAGCATTTT. It is translated as CATSRGGGNQPQHF.

Ten or more counts support this clonotype. V and J are TRBV7-3 and TRBJ1-1, with D possibly TRBD1 on 6 matching bases. V was shortened by 5 bases and J by 5 bases, with 15 bases between the two germline ends. CDR1 and CDR2 from the germline V gene are SGHTA and FQGTGA. This CDR3 is built from 14 residues. The CDR3: CASSATGTRTEAFF. Here the CDR3 DNA reads TGTGCCAGCAGCGCCACCGGGACAAGGACTGAAGCTTTCTTT.

This clonotype has a count of ten or more. The rearrangement links TRBV29-1 to TRBJ1-1, with 11 bases fitting TRBD1. Trimming at V came to 7 bases and at J to 3 bases, leaving 22 bases not matched to a gene. CDR3 length: 19 residues. The germline gives CDR1 SQVTM, CDR2 ANQGSEA. In DNA form, the CDR3 reads TGCAGCGCAGTCGGGACAGGGGGAACCGGGGAGCCTTTGGACACTGAAGCTTTCTTT. This encodes CSAVGTGGTGEPLDTEAFF. Full variable domain (missing parts from reference TRBV29-1 and TRBJ1-1): SAVISQKPSRDICQRGTSLTIQCQVDSQVTMMFWYRQQPGQSLTLIATANQGSEATYESGFVIDKFPISRPNLTFSTLTVSNMSPEDSSIYLCSAVGTGGTGEPLDTEAFFGQGTRLTVV.

In its sample, this clonotype was seen many times. The chain is built from TRBV11-2 and TRBJ2-2, with D unclear. This CDR3 contains 12 residues. Germline V gene lookup returns CDR1 SGHAT and CDR2 FQNNGV. V was clipped by 3 bases and J by 6 bases, with 5 bases between them. As DNA, the CDR3 is TGTGCCAGCAGCTTTTTACCCGGGGAGCTGTTTTTT. This translates into CASSFLPGELFF.

This clonotype came up a few times. The chain links TRBV4-1 to TRBJ1-1, with TRBD1 identical over 8 bases. Germline V gene data show CDR1 as MGHRA and CDR2 as YSYEKL. The junction had 7 bases not matched to a gene; V was cut back by 2 bases and J by 2 bases. The CDR3 consists of 16 residues. The CDR3 loop is CASSQRTGQANTEAFF. The CDR3 bases are TGCGCCAGCAGCCAAAGAACGGGACAGGCTAACACTGAAGCTTTCTTT.

This clonotype was seen repeatedly, ten times or more. This rearrangement joins TRBV20-1 to TRBJ2-1; TRBD1 or TRBD2 may be the D gene (5 bases each). The germline gives CDR1 DFQATT, CDR2 SNEGSKA (reference sequence). Trimming removed 6 bases at V and 4 bases at J, with 16 bases between. This CDR3 has 14 amino acids. DNA of the CDR3: TGCAGTGCCCCCCGGCCAGGGAGTTACAATGAGCAGTTCTTC. It translates to CSAPRPGSYNEQFF.